This T cell receptor beta chain was profiled in a study of cytomegalovirus exposure and HLA in healthy donors. Whole-study findings and limits: In a later analysis, V- and J-gene trimming of beta chains associated with a DCLRE1C missense variant, replicated independently.

The table lists this clone with a count of one. Its specificity is not known. In germline, CDR1 is LGHNA, CDR2 YNFKEQ. V was pared by 1 base and J by 0 bases, with 7 bases between. CDR3 size: 14 residues. The study ran its PCR with 60 Vbeta and 13 Jbeta primers. Method: immunoSEQ multiplex PCR; TCRdb's copy keeps in-frame clones and lacks some. The table includes 100,000 to 150,000 clones, around 74% detected once. Sequencing was done on a sample of PBMCs. The sequence derives from a male donor in good health and CMV-seronegative. This sequence joins TRBV4-2 and TRBJ2-7; no firm D call. DNA for the CDR3: TGTGCCAGCAGCCAAGGATACAGCTCCTACGAGCAGTACTTC. Amino acid sequence: CASSQGYSSYEQYF.